The 4 T cell receptor beta chains reported below all come from one sample, sequenced in a study of vaccination and CD4 T cells after COVID-19. From the PCR reads, TCRdb called clonotypes with MiXCR, one entry per CDR3 protein. Of about 21,000 distinct CDR3 sequences listed, around three fifths were seen once; the top ten hold roughly 1.1%. This material consisted of CD4+ T cells from blood, taken after SARS-CoV-2 vaccination. These receptors were obtained from a human donor who had recovered from COVID-19.

V is TRBV25-1 and J is TRBJ2-5; TRBD2 matches at 8 bases. The CDR3 runs to 15 residues. The germline CDR1 and CDR2 sequences are MGHDK and SYGVNS. The trim removed 3 bases at V and 5 bases at J, leaving 8 bases unmatched. CDR3 amino acids: CASSDGQRERETQYF. DNA of the CDR3: TGTGCCAGCAGTGATGGGCAGCGGGAGAGGGAGACCCAGTACTTC.

The rearrangement links TRBV20-1 to TRBJ2-2; no definite D call. V gave up 4 bases and J gave up 5 bases, with 14 bases separating them. The CDR3 totals 14 residues. Germline V gene lookup returns CDR1 DFQATT and CDR2 SNEGSKA (reference sequence). The CDR3 sequence is CSATGSLGTGELFF. DNA of the CDR3: TGCAGTGCTACCGGGTCCTTGGGGACCGGGGAGCTGTTTTTT.

The chain uses TRBV7-2 and TRBJ1-4; 9 bases fit TRBD1. Germline CDR1 SGHTA, CDR2 FQGNSA. This CDR3 contains 14 residues. After removal of 5 bases from V and 8 bases from J, the junction contained 6 bases not matched to a gene. CDR3 DNA: TGTGCCAGCAGCCGGACAGGGGTTTACGAAAAACTGTTTTTT. This encodes CASSRTGVYEKLFF.

The chain employs TRBV28 and TRBJ1-5; a possible D gene is TRBD1 (5 bases). This CDR3 has 15 amino acids. Germline-derived CDR1 and CDR2 are MDHEN and SYDVKM. V lost 1 base, J lost 0 bases, and 7 bases lay in between. This CDR3 reads CASSLFGGSNQPQHF. DNA of the CDR3: TGTGCCAGCAGTTTATTTGGGGGTAGCAATCAGCCCCAGCATTTT.